This T cell receptor (beta chain) came from a study of identical twins. Each CDR3 protein is one row after TCRdb ran MiXCR on the 5' RACE reads. The table lists about 790,000 distinct CDR3 sequences, around a sixth of them singletons. The germline gives CDR1 ENHRY, CDR2 SYGVKD. V lost 7 bases and J 0 bases, leaving 13 bases between the germline ends. The CDR3 runs to 15 residues. This clonotype was detected a few times. Antigen unknown. Points from the study as a whole: Sharing of beta out-of-frame sequences by twins showed a weaker excess.

The same sample was also used in a study of T cells expressing NK-cell markers. As that study records: The dominant NKG2C+ clonotypes represented about 1.0-7.5% of CD8+ T cells in five or six donors.

This receptor was identified in a woman aged 18-29 years in good health. The gene calls are TRBV10-3 and TRBJ1-3, with a tentative D call TRBD1 (5 bases). Specimen: PBMCs. The CDR3, as DNA: TGTGCCATCAACCTAGGGGCAGCCTCTGGAAACACCATATATTTT. Translating it yields CAINLGAASGNTIYF.